This is a list of T cell receptor beta chains from one sample in a study of T-cell reconstitution after alpha-beta-depleted transplantation in children. TCRdb processed the PCR reads anew with MiXCR; each CDR3 protein has one entry. The table records 480,000 or so distinct CDR3 sequences, roughly a tenth of them present only once. The input for sequencing was PBMCs, taken before TCRalphabeta/CD19-depleted stem cell transplant. These receptors all come from a child younger than 10 with inherited bone marrow failure, due to receive a stem cell transplant. CDR3s include the opening cysteine and the closing phenylalanine or tryptophan.

CDR3aa	v_gene	j_gene
CSVATGIGDSPLHF	TRBV29-1	TRBJ1-6
CSARVPRGTQYF	TRBV20-1	TRBJ2-5
CASSPEGLETGELFF	TRBV4-3	TRBJ2-2
CASSQGGQPQETQYF	TRBV4-3	TRBJ2-5
CASSFSERPLHF	TRBV28	TRBJ1-6
CASSQAIGGSMDTQYF	TRBV4-3	TRBJ2-3
CASSTRGGARFYNEQFF	TRBV27	TRBJ2-1
CASSEQGDADTQYF	TRBV2	TRBJ2-3
CASSPQGAGGPRHYEQYF	TRBV12-3/TRBV12-4	TRBJ2-7
CASTSSVNNEQFF	TRBV30	TRBJ2-1
CSRPWGNEQFF	TRBV29-1	TRBJ2-1
CASSLVAGGARDNEQFF	TRBV5-1	TRBJ2-1
CASSYDGTAPNTGELFF	TRBV12-3/TRBV12-4	TRBJ2-2
CASSQDHRQGGEKLFF	TRBV4-3	TRBJ1-4
CASSLSEGDRYNEQFF	TRBV27	TRBJ2-1
CASSYSPPGQKESNEKLFF	TRBV6-5	TRBJ1-4
CASSIGGSNQPQHF	TRBV19	TRBJ1-5
CASSSIAFGGDEQYF	TRBV5-4	TRBJ2-7
CASSLDAQREQETQYF	TRBV7-8	TRBJ2-5
CASSFRQLSNQPQHF	TRBV19	TRBJ1-5
CASSPRTSGRVRTGELFF	TRBV5-1	TRBJ2-2
CASSESKREGRNEQFF	TRBV10-1	TRBJ2-1
CSARVNGAAGELFF	TRBV20-1	TRBJ2-2
CASLLQGWSADTQYF	TRBV2	TRBJ2-3
CSVFRDNSYEQYF	TRBV29-1	TRBJ2-7
CSASNREGRIEQFF	TRBV20-1	TRBJ2-1